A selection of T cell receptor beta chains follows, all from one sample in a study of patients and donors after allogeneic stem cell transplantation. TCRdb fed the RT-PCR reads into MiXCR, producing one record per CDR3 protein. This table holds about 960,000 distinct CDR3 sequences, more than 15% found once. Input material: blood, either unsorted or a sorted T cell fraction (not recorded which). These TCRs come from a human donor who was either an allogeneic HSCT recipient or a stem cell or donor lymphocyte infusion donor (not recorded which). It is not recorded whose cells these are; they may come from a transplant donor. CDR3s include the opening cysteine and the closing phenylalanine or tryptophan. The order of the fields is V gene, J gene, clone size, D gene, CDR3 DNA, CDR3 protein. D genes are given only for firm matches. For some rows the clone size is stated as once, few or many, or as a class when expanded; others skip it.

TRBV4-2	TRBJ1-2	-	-	TGTGCCAGCAGCCCAGAGGTGAGCTTTCGCGGCTACACCTTC	CASSPEVSFRGYTF
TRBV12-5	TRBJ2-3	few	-	TGTGCTAGTGGCCACGACTCACCGCGACGGGTGACGCAGTATTTT	CASGHDSPRRVTQYF
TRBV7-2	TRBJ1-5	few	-	TGTGCCAGCAGCACAGCGAGTGCGGGCAATCAGCCCCAGCATTTT	CASSTASAGNQPQHF
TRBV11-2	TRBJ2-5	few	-	TGTGCCAGCAGCTTACTTGCGGGGCAAGAGACCCAGTACTTC	CASSLLAGQETQYF
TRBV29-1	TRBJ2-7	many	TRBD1	TGCAGCGTTGACACGGACAGGACTGGGGAGCAGTACTTC	CSVDTDRTGEQYF
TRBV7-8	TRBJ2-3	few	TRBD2	TGTGCCAGCAGTTTAACTAGCGGGCTCACAGATACGCAGTATTTT	CASSLTSGLTDTQYF
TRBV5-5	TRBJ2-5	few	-	TGTGCCAGCAGCTTGGCAGGGGCCAACCAAGAGACCCAGTACTTC	CASSLAGANQETQYF
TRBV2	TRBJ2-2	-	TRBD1	TGTGCCAGCAGTGGACAGGGTTGGACCGGGGAGCTGTTTTTT	CASSGQGWTGELFF
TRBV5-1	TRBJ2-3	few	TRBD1	TGCGCCAGCAGCATAACCGGGACAGGCCTCTACGATACGCAGTATTTT	CASSITGTGLYDTQYF
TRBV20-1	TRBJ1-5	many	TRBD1	TGCAGTGCTCGGACAGGGGGCAGTATGGGCAATCAGCCCCAGCATTTT	CSARTGGSMGNQPQHF
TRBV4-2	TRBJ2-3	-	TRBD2	TGTGCCAGCAGCCAAGTGGGGCGGGGGGGCCGGACAGATACGCAGTATTTT	CASSQVGRGGRTDTQYF
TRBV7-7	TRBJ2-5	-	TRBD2	TGTGCCAGCAGCTTAGCGGGAGGGCCTGCGGAGACCCAGTACTTC	CASSLAGGPAETQYF
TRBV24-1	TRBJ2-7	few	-	TGTGCCACCTCTTCACCCTCCTACGAGCAGTACTTC	CATSSPSYEQYF
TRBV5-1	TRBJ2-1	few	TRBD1	TGCGCCAGCAGCTACGGACAGGTCTCTGAGCAGTTCTTC	CASSYGQVSEQFF
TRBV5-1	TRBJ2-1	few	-	TGCGCCAGCCCCCATATCGGGAACTACAATGAGCAGTTCTTC	CASPHIGNYNEQFF
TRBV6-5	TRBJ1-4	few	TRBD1	TGTGCCAGCAGTTACTCGGGACAGGAGCATGAAAAACTGTTTTTT	CASSYSGQEHEKLFF
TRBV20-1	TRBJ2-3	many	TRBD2	TGCAGTGCTAGTGTGTTGGCGGGGGGGCCGGGAGATACGCAGTATTTT	CSASVLAGGPGDTQYF
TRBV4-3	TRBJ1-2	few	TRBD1	TGCGCCAGCAGCCATTCAGACAGGGGGACCCCCTATGGCTACACCTTC	CASSHSDRGTPYGYTF
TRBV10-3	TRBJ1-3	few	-	TGTGCCATAACAGGGACCTCTGGAAACACCATATATTTT	CAITGTSGNTIYF
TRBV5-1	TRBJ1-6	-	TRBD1	TGCGCCAGCAGCAGGGACAGGGGTGGTTCACCCCTCCACTTT	CASSRDRGGSPLHF